The 8 T cell receptor beta chains below were found in one sample sequenced in a study of OX40 agonist ivuxolimab in advanced cancers. Here immunoSEQ multiplex PCR was the method, and the copy in TCRdb shows in-frame clones only, minus some. The profile shows under 50,000 clones, approximately 86% of them singletons. Sample: CD4+ or CD8+ T cells sorted from blood, taken in a trial of the OX40 agonist ivuxolimab. These receptors were obtained from an adult with an advanced solid tumor such as melanoma, head and neck, liver or kidney cancer.

The chain has TRBV28 and TRBJ1-2; no clear D. CDR1 and CDR2 from the germline V gene are MDHEN and SYDVKM. The CDR3 covers 12 residues. Trimming shortened V by 7 bases and J by 8 bases, and 14 bases separated the two germline ends. The CDR3 DNA is TGTGCCAGCAAGGGCTTAAGTCCGGGCTACACCTTC. It translates to CASKGLSPGYTF.

The chain couples TRBV10-2 to TRBJ1-5, with 9 bases matching TRBD1. Germline V gene lookup returns CDR1 WSHSY and CDR2 SAAADI. J lost 6 bases, V lost 5 bases, and 8 bases had no gene match. The CDR3 length is 15 residues. The CDR3 sequence: CASSPATGGSQPQHF. In nucleotides, the CDR3 is TGCGCCAGCAGTCCGGCAACAGGGGGCTCTCAGCCCCAGCATTTT.

This clone was counted a few times. The chain recombines TRBV7-3 with TRBJ1-1, with D perhaps matching TRBD1 (5 bases). CDR3 length equals 13 residues. Trimming cost V 4 bases and J 5 bases, with 11 bases left between them. The germline CDR1 and CDR2 sequences are SGHTA and FQGTGA. The CDR3 DNA follows: TGTGCCAGCAGCTCCCTGGGGGGAACTGAAGCTTTCTTT. Protein product: CASSSLGGTEAFF.

This rearrangement joins TRBV28 to TRBJ2-3; D gene ambiguous. Looked up from germline, CDR1 is MDHEN and CDR2 is SYDVKM. The CDR3 is 16 amino acids. Trimming removed 1 base at V and 2 bases at J, with 13 bases between. The DNA for the CDR3 is TGTGCCAGCAGTTTATCTTTAGTCCCTATCACAGATACGCAGTATTTT. Amino acid sequence: CASSLSLVPITDTQYF.

J is TRBJ2-1 and V is TRBV4-1; 7 nucleotides line up with TRBD2. Germline lookup yields CDR1 MGHRA and CDR2 YSYEKL. CDR3 length: 16 amino acids. The trim removed 1 base at V and 2 bases at J, leaving 5 bases unmatched. The CDR3 bases are TGCGCCAGCAGCCAAGTCGCGGGAGTAACCTACAATGAGCAGTTCTTC. Protein sequence: CASSQVAGVTYNEQFF.

Turning to this clone: A read error may account for a junction end that differs from germline. The rearrangement joins TRBV6-1 to TRBJ2-2, with a possible D match to TRBD1 (6 bases). From germline, CDR1 is MNHNS and CDR2 SASEGT. The CDR3 has 17 amino acids. The CDR3 DNA is TGTGCCAGCAGCGAAGAAGGGGGTCCCCTTTGGGCCGGGGAGCTGTTTTTT. Its protein product is CASSEEGGPLWAGELFF.

CDR3 DNA sequence: TGTGCCAGCAGCTTAGATAGCGGACTTTCAGGAGAGACCCAGTACTTC. This sequence encodes CASSLDSGLSGETQYF. J is TRBJ2-5 and V is TRBV11-2, with a tentative D call TRBD2 (6 bases). CDR3 size: 16 residues. Between the trimmed V and J ends, which lost 0 bases and 4 bases, there was a span of 15 bases. Per germline, CDR1 SGHAT and CDR2 FQNNGV.

The chain has TRBV19 and TRBJ2-7; TRBD1 matches 9 bases. The junction had 3 bases not matched to a gene; V was cut back by 3 bases and J by 0 bases. Germline V gene lookup returns CDR1 LNHDA and CDR2 SQIVND (reference sequence). CDR3 length: 15 amino acids. CDR3 nucleotide sequence: TGTGCCAGTAGTATCGGGACAGGGAGCTCCTACGAGCAGTACGTC. Protein: CASSIGTGSSYEQYV.